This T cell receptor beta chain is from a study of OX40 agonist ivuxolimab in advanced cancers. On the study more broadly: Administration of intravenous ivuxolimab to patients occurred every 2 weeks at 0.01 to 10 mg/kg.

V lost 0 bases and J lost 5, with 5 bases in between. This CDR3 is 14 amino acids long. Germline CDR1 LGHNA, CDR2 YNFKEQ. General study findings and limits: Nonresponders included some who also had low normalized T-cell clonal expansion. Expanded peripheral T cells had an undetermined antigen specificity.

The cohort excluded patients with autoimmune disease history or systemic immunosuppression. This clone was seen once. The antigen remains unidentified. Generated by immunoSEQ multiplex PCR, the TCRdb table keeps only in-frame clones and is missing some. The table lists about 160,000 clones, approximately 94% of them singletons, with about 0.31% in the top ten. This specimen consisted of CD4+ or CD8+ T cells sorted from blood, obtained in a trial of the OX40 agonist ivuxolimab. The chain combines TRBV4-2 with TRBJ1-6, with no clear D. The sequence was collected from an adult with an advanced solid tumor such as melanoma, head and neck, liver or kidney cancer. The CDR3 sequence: CASSQEKHNSPLHF. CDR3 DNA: TGTGCCAGCAGCCAAGAAAAGCATAATTCACCCCTCCACTTT.